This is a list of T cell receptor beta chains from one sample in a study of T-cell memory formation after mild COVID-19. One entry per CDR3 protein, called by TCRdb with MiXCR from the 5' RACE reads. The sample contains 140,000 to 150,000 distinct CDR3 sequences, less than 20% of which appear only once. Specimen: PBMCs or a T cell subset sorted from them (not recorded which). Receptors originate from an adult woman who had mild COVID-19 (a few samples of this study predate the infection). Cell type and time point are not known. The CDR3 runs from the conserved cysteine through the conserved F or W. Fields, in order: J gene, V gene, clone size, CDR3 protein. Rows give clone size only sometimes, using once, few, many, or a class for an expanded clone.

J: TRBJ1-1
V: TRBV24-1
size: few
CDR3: CATSDSRTGAFEAFF

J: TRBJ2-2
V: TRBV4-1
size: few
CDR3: CASSQPGQGAGELFF

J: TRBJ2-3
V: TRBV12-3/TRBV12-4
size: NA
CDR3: CASSRTTSTDTQYF

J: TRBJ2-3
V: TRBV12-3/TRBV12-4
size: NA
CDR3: CASSPPTGGTDTQYF

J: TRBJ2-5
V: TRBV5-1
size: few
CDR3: CASSLRGPETQYF

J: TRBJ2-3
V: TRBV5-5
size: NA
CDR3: CASSPRTGGTDTQYF

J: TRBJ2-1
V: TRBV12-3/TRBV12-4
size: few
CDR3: CASSSGGREQFF

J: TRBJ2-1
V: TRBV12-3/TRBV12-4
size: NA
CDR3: CASRGTDRRLF

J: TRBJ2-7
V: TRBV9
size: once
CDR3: CASSEGVAYEQYF

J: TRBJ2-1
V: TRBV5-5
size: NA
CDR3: CASTIDGSYNEQFF

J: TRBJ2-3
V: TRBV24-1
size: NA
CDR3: CATSDFSWASGYTDTQYF

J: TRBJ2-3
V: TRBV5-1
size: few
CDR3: CASSFLGLAGDTQYF

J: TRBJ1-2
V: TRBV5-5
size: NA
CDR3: CASSNIGGGIYGYTF

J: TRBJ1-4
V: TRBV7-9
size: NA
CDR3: CASSARTDTNEKLFF

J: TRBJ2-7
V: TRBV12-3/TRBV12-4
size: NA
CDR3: CASTSRGSGSYEQYF

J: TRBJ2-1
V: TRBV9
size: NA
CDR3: CASSVEEGSYNEQFF

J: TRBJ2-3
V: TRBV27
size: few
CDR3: CASSFRGAGTDTQYF

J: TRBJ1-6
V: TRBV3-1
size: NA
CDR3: CASSQETGAGGSPLHF

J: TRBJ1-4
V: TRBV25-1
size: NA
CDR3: CASSETGATNEKLFF

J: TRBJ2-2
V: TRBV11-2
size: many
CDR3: CASKRAATGELFF

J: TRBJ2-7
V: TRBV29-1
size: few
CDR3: CSVFGTSGANSYEQYF

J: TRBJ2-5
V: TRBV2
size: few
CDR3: CASSVEPGETQYF

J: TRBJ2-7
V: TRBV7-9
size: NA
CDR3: CASSLGDRVYEQYF

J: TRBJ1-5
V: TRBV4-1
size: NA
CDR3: CASSQDGQVTGRPQHF

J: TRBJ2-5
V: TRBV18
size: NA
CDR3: CASSPTGYETQYF

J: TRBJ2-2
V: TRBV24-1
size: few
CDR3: CATTGHSNTGELFF

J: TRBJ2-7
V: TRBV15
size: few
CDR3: CATSRDRGTYEQYF

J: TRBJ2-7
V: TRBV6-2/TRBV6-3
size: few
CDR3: CASSSAASYEQYF

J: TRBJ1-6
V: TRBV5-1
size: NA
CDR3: CASSLNLLVQASPLHF

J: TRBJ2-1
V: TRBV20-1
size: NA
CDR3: CSASDSLYNEQLF

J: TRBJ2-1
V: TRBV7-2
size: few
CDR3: CASSPVGSFNEQFF

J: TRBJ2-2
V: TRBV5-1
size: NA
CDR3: CASSLPGFHLRAGELFF

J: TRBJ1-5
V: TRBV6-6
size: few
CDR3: CASTVTGEGSNQPQHF

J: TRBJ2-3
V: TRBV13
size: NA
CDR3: CASSIRTGPGTDTQYF

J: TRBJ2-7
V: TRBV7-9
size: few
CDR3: CASSERLAYEQYF

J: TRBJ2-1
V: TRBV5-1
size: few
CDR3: CASSPGTSGTYNEQFF

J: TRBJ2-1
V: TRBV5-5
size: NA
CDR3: CASSLLAGVYNEQFF

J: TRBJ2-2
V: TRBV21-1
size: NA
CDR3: CASSRWTGVIAGELFF

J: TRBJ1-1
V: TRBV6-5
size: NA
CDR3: CASRGGVGTENTEAFF

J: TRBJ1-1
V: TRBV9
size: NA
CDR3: CASSPNTGTSNTEAFF

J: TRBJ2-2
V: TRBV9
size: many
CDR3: CASSVFIGELFF

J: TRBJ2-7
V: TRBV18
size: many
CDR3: CASSRGGSYEQYF

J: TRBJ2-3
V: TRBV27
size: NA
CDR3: CASTVYSSGSTDTQYF

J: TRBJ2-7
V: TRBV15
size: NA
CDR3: CATSRDLGGSYEQYF

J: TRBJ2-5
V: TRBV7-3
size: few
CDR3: CASSLMSEETQYF

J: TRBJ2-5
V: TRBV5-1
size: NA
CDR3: CASSFGAAQETQYF

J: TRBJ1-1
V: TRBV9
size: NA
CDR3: CASSVAGTDDEAFF

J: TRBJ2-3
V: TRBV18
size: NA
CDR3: CASSPGAVSTDTQYF

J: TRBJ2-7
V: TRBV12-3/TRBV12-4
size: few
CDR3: CASSFSTGVGEQYF

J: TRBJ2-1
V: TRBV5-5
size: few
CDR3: CASLRTSGHDEQFF

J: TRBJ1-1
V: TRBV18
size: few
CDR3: CASSLYRDRVTNTEAFF

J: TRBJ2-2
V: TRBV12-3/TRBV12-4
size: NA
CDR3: CASRGQGITGELFF

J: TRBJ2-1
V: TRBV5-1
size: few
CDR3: CASSEGQGRVNEQFF

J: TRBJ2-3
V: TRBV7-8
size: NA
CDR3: CASSPSRTGRSTDTQYF

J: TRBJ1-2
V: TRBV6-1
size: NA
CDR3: CASSRDASNYGYTF

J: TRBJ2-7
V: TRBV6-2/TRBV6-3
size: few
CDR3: CASRPTGQLSSYEQYF

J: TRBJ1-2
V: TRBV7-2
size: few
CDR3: CASSSQGASGYTF

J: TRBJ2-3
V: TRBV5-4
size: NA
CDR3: CASSFNRGEGTDTQYF

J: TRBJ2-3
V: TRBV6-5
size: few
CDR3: CASSLRGGPGDTQYF